This entry concerns a single T cell receptor (beta chain). These data come from a study of blood T cell repertoires in COVID-19. Study at large: Whether acute or convalescent, the COVID-19 samples came from the United States, Italy and Spain. Sample material is recorded as cDNA or gDNA derived from T cells, B-cell-depleted T cells, or PBMCs.

The authors' processing: It was from reference gene primer amplification that nucleated cell counts were estimated. TCRdb's copy holds only in-frame clones and misses some; the assay was immunoSEQ multiplex PCR. That table is the source of V, J and clone size, and D and trimming were worked out from the DNA. The sample consists of 90,000 to 130,000 clones, 75% to 80% of them appearing once. After removal of 5 bases from V and 8 bases from J, the junction contained 9 bases not matched to a gene. Germline CDR1 SNHLY, CDR2 FYNNEI. The CDR3 length is 14 residues. This clonotype was sampled from a woman of 80 years or more with active or convalescent COVID-19. The J gene is TRBJ1-2, the V gene TRBV2, with 9 bases aligning to TRBD1. The sequencing sample was made of peripheral blood. In nucleotides, the CDR3 is TGTGCCAGCAGTATCCTCCGGGACAGGGAAGGCTACACCTTC. Amino acid sequence: CASSILRDREGYTF.